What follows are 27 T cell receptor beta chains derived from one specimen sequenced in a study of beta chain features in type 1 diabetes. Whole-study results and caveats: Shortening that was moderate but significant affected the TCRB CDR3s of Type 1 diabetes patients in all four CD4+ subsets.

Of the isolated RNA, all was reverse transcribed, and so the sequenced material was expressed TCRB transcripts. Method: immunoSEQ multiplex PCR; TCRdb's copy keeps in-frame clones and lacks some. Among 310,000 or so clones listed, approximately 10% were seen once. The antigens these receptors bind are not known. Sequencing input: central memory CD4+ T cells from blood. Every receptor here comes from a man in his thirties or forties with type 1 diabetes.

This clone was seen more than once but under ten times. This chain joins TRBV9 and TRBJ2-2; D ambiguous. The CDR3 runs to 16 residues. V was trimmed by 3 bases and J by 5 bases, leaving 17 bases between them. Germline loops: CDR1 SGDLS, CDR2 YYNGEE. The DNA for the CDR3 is TGTGCCAGCAGCGCTCTGTTACCCCACGGTACCGGGGAGCTGTTTTTT. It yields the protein CASSALLPHGTGELFF.

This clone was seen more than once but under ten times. As DNA, the CDR3 is TGTGCCACCGAAGGGACAGGAGCCTACGAGCAGTACTTC. Translation: CATEGTGAYEQYF. V gene TRBV19 combines with J gene TRBJ2-7, with 8 positions matching TRBD1. This CDR3 comprises 13 residues. V lost 10 bases and J lost 2; bases outside the gene matches: 7. Germline V gives CDR1 LNHDA, CDR2 SQIVND (reference sequence).

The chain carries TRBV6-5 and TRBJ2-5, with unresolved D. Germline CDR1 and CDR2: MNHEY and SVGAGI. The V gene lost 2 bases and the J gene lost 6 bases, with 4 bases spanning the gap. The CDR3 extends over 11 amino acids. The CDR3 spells CASSYGQTQYF. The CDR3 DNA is TGTGCCAGCAGTTACGGACAGACCCAGTACTTC.

The CDR3 region has the DNA TGCAGTGCTCAGGACAGGGGTGAGCAGTTCTTC. This encodes CSAQDRGEQFF. The chain combines TRBV20-1 with TRBJ2-1, with TRBD1 identical over 9 bases. Losses at the gene ends were 5 bases for V and 9 bases for J; bases not matched to a gene: 2. This CDR3 is built from 11 residues. Germline assignment: CDR1 DFQATT and CDR2 SNEGSKA (reference sequence).

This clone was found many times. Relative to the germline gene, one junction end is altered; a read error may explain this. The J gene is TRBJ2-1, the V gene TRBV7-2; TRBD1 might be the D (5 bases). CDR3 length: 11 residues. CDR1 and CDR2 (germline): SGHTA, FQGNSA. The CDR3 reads CASSPLGAVIF. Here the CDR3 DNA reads TGTGCCAGCAGCCCGTTAGGGGCGGTCATCTTC.

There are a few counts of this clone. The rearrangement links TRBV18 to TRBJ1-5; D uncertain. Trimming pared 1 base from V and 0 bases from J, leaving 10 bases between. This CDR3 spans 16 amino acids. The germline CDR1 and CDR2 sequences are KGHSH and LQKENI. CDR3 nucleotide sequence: TGTGCCAGCTCACCACGCAGGCTGGATAGCAATCAGCCCCAGCATTTT. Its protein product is CASSPRRLDSNQPQHF.

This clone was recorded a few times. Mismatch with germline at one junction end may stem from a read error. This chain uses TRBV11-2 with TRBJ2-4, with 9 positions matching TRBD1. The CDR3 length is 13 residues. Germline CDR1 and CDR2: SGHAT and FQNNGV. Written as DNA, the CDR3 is TGTGCCAGCAGCTTAGATCAGGGGGACAGGGAGTTCTTC. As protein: CASSLDQGDREFF. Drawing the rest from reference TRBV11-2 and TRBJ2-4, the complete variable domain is EAGVAQSPRYKIIEKRQSVAFWCNPISGHATLYWYQQILGQGPKLLIQFQNNGVVDDSQLPKDRFSAERLKGVDSTLKIQPAKLEDSAVYLCASSLDQGDREFFGAGTRLSVL.

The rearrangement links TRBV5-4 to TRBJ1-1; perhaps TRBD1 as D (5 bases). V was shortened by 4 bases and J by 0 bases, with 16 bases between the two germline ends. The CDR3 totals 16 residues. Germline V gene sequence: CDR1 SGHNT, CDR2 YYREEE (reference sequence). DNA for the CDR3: TGTGCCAGCAGCCCCGGGGAGGGACCTCTGAACACTGAAGCTTTCTTT. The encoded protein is CASSPGEGPLNTEAFF. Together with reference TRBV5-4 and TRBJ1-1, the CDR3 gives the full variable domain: ETGVTQSPTHLIKTRGQQVTLRCSSQSGHNTVSWYQQALGQGPQFIFQYYREEENGRGNFPPRFSGLQFPNYSSELNVNALELDDSALYLCASSPGEGPLNTEAFFGQGTRLTVV.

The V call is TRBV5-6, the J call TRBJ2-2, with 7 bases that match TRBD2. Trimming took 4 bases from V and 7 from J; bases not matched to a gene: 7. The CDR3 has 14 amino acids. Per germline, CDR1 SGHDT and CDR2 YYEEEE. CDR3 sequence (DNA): TGTGCCAGCAGCGTCGGACTAGAGAACGGGGAGCTGTTTTTT. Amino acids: CASSVGLENGELFF.

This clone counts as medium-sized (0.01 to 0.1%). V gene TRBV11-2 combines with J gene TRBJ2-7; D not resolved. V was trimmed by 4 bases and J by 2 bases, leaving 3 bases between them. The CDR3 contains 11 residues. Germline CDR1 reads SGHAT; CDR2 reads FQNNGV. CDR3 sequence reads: CASSSTYEQYF. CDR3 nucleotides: TGTGCCAGCAGCTCGACCTACGAGCAGTACTTC.

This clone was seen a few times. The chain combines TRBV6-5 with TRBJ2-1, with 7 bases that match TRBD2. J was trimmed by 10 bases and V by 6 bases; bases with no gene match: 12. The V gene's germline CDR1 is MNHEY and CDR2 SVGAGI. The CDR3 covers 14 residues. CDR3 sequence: CASSPVTMGGEQFF. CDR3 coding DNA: TGTGCCAGCAGCCCCGTAACTATGGGAGGGGAGCAGTTCTTC.

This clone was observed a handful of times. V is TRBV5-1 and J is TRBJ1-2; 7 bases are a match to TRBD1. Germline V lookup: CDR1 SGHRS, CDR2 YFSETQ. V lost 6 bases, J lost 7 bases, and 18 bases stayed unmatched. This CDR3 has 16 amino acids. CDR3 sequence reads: CASTEKNIRDRSGYTF. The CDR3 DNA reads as TGCGCCAGCACCGAGAAGAATATCCGGGACAGAAGTGGCTACACCTTC.

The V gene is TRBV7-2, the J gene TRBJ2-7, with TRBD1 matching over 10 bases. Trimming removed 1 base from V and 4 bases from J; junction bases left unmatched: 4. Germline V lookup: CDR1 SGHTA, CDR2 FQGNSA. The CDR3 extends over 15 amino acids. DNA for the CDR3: TGTGCCAGCAGCTTAGTGGGACAGGGGTTGTACGAGCAGTACTTC. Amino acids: CASSLVGQGLYEQYF.

The CDR3 nucleotides read TGTGCCAGCAGACTCCTCTTCGGAAACACCATATATTTT. Encoded protein: CASRLLFGNTIYF. The J gene is TRBJ1-3, the V gene TRBV6-6; D call uncertain. This CDR3 has 13 amino acids. Germline lookup yields CDR1 MNHNY and CDR2 SVGAGI (reference sequence). The V end was cut by 6 bases, the J end by 4 bases, with 10 bases between.

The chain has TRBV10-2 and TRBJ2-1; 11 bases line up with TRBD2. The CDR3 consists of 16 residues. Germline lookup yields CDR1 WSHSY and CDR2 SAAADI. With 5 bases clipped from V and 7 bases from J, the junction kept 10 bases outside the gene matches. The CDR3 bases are TGCGCCAGCAGTCCCCTAGCGGGGGGTGGTGGGAATGAGCAGTTCTTC. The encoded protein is CASSPLAGGGGNEQFF.

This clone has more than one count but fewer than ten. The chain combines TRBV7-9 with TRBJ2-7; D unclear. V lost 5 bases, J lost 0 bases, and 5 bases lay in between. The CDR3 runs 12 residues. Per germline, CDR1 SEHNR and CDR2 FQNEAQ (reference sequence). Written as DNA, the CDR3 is TGTGCCAGCAGCCCCAACTCCTACGAGCAGTACTTC. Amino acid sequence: CASSPNSYEQYF.

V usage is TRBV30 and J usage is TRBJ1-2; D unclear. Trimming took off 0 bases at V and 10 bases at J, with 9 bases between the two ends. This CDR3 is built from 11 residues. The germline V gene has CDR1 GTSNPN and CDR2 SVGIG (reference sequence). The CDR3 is CAWSVVTYYTF. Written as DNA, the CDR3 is TGTGCCTGGAGTGTGGTGACTTACTACACCTTC.

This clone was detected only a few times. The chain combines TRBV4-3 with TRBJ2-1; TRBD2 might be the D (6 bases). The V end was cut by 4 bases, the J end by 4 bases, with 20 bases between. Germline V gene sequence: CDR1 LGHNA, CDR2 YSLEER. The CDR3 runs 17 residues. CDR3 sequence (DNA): TGCGCCAGCAGCCGCAGTTGGGGGGAGGCATTATACAATGAGCAGTTCTTC. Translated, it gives CASSRSWGEALYNEQFF.

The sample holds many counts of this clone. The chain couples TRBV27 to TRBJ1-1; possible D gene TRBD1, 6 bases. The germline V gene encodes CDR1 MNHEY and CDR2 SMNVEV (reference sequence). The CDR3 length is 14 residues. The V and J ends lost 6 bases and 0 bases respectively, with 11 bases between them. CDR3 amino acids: CASRPGTLNTEAFF. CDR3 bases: TGTGCCAGCAGACCCGGGACACTGAACACTGAAGCTTTCTTT.

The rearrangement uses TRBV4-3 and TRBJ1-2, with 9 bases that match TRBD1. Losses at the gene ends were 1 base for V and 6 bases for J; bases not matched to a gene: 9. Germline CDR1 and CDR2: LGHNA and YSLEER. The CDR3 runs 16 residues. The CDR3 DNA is TGCGCCAGCAGCCAAGCGGGACAGGGTTTTGCGGATGGCTACACCTTC. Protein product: CASSQAGQGFADGYTF.

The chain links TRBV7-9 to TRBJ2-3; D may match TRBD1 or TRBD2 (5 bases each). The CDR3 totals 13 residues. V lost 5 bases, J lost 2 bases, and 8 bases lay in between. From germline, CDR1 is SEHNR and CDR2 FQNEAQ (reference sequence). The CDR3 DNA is TGTGCCAGCAGCAGGGACCTCACAGATACGCAGTATTTT. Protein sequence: CASSRDLTDTQYF.

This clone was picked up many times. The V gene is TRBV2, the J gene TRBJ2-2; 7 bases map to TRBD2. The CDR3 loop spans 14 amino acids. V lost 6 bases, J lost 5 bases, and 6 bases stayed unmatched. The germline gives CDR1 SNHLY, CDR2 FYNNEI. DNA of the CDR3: TGTGCCAGCAGAGGGGTACTAGCGACCGGGGAGCTGTTTTTT. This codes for CASRGVLATGELFF. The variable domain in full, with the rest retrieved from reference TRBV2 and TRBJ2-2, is EPEVTQTPSHQVTQMGQEVILRCVPISNHLYFYWYRQILGQKVEFLVSFYNNEISEKSEIFDDQFSVERPDGSNFTLKIRSTKLEDSAMYFCASRGVLATGELFFGEGSRLTVL.

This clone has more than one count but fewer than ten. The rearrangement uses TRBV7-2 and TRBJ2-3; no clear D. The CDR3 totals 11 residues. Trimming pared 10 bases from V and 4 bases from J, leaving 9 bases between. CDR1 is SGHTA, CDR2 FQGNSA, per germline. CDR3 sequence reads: CAKPRPDTQYF. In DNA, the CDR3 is TGTGCCAAACCCCGGCCAGATACGCAGTATTTT.

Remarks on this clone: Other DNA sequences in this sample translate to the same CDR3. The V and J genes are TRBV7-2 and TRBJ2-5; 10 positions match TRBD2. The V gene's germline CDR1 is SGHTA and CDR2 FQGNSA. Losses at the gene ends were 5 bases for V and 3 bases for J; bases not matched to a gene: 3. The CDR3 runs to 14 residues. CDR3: CASSPGLAEETQYF. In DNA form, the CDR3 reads TGTGCCAGCAGCCCCGGACTAGCGGAAGAGACCCAGTACTTC.

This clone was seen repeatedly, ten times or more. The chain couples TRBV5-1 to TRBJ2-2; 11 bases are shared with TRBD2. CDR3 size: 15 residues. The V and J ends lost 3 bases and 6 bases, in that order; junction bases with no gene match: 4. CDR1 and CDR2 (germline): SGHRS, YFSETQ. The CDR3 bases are TGCGCCAGCAGCTCTCTAGCGGGGGGACCCGGGGAGCTGTTTTTT. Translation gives CASSSLAGGPGELFF.

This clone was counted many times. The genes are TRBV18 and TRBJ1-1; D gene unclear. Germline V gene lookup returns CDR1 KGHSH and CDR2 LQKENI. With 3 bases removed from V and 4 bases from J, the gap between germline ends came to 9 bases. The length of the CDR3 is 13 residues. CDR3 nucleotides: TGTGCCAGCTCACCCCGGGGTTTCACTGAAGCTTTCTTT. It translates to CASSPRGFTEAFF.

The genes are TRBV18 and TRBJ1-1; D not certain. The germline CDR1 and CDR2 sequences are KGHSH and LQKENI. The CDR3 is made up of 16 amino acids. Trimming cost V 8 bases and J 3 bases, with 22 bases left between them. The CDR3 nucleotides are TGTGCCAGCGTAAACCAGCGGGCATCAACGCACACTGAAGCTTTCTTT. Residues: CASVNQRASTHTEAFF.